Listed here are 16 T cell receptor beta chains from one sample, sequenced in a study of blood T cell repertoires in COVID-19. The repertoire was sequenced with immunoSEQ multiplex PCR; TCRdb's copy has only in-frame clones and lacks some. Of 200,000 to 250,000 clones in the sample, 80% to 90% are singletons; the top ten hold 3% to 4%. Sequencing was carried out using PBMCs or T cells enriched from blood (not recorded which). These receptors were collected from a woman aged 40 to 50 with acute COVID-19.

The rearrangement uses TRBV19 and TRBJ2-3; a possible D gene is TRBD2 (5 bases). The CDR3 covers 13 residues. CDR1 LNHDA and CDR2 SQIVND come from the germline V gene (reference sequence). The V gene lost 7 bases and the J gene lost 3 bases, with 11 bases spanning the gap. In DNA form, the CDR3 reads TGTGCCAGTAAGGCCGGGGAGACAGATACGCAGTATTTT. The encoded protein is CASKAGETDTQYF.

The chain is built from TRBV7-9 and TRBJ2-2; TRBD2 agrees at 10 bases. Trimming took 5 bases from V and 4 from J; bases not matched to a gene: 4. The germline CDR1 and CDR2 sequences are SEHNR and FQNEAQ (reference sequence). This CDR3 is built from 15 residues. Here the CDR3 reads CASSTAGGPTGELFF. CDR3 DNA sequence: TGTGCCAGCAGCACAGCGGGAGGGCCCACCGGGGAGCTGTTTTTT.

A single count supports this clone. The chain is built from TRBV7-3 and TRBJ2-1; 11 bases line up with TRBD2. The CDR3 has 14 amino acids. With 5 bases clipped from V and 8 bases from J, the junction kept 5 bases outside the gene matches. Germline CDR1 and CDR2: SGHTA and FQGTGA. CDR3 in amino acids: CASSPSGRSDEQFF. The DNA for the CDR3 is TGTGCCAGCAGCCCTAGCGGGAGGTCTGATGAGCAGTTCTTC.

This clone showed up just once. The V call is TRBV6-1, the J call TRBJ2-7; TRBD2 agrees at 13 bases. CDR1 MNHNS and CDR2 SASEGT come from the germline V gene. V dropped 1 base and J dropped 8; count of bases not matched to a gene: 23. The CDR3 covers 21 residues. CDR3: CASSEDEWGGTSGIVAGQQYF. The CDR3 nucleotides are TGTGCCAGCAGTGAAGATGAGTGGGGGGGGACTAGCGGGATCGTTGCTGGACAGCAGTACTTC.

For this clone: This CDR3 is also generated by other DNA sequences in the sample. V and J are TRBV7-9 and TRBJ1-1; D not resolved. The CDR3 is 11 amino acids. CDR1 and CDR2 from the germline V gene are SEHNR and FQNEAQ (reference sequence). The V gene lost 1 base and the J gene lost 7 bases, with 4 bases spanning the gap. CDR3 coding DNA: TGTGCCAGCAGCTTAGGCGGTGAAGCTTTCTTT. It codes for CASSLGGEAFF.

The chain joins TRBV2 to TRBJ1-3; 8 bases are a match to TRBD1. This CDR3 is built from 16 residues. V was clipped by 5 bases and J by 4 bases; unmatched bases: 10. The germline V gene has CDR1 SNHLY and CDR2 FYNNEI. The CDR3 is CASSRDLPGGGNTIYF. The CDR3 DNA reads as TGTGCCAGCAGTAGGGACTTACCAGGGGGCGGAAACACCATATATTTT.

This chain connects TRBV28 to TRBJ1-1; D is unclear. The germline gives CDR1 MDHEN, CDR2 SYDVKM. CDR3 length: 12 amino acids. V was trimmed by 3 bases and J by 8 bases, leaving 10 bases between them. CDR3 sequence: CASSLLTGEAFF. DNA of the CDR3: TGTGCCAGCAGTTTGCTGACGGGAGAAGCTTTCTTT.

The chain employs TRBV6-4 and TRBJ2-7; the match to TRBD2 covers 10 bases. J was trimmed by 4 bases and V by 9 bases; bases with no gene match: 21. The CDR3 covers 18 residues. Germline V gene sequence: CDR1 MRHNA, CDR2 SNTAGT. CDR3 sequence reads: CARNERLAGVGVVYEQYF. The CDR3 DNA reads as TGTGCCAGAAACGAAAGGCTAGCGGGAGTCGGGGTAGTGTACGAGCAGTACTTC.

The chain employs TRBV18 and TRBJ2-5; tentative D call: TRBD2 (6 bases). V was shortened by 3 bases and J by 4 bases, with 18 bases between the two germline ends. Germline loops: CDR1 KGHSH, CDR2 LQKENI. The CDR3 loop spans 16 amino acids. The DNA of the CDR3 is TGTGCCAGCTCACCCATCTTGACGGGAGTCGGAGAGACCCAGTACTTC. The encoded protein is CASSPILTGVGETQYF.

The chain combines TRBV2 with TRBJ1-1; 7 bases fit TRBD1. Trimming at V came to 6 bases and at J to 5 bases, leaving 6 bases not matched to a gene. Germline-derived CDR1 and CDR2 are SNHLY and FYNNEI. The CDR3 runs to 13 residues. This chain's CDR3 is CASRGQQGTEAFF. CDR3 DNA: TGTGCCAGCAGGGGACAACAGGGGACTGAAGCTTTCTTT.

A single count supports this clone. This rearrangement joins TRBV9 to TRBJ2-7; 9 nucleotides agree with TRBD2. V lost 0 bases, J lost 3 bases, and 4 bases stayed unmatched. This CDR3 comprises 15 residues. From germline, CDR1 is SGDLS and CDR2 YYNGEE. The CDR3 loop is CASSVEASGDYEQYF. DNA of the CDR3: TGTGCCAGCAGCGTAGAGGCTAGCGGGGACTACGAGCAGTACTTC.

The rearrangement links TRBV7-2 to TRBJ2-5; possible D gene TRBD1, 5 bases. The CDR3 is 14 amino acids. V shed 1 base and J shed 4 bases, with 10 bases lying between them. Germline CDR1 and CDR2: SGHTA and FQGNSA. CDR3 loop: CASSLGPGRETQYF. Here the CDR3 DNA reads TGTGCCAGCAGCTTAGGGCCAGGGCGAGAGACCCAGTACTTC.

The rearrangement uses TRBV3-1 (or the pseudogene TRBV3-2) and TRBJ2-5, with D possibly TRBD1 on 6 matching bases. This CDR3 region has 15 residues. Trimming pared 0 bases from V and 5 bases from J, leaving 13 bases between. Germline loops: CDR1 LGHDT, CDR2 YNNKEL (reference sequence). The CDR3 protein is CASSQDTWQGETQYF. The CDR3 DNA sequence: TGTGCCAGCAGCCAAGATACGTGGCAGGGGGAGACCCAGTACTTC.

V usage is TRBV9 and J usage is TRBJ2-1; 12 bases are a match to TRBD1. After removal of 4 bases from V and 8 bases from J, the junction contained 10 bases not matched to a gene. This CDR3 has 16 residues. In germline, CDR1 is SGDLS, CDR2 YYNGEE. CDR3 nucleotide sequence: TGTGCCAGCAGCCACCGGGACAGGGGGCCCGGGGATGAGCAGTTCTTC. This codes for CASSHRDRGPGDEQFF.

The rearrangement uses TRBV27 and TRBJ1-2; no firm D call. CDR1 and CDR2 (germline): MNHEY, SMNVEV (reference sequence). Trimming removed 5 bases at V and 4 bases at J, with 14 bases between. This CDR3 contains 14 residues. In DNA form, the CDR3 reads TGTGCCAGCAGTCCCCGGGGAGGGATCTATGGCTACACCTTC. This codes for CASSPRGGIYGYTF.

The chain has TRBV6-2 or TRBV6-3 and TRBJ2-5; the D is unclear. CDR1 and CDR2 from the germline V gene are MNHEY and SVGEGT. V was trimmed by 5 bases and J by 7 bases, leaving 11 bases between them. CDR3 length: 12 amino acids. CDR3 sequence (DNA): TGTGCCAGCAGTGCCCTCCACGGGACCCAGTACTTC. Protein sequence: CASSALHGTQYF.